One sample yielded the 22 T cell receptor beta chains listed below, sequenced in a study of T-cell memory formation after mild COVID-19. TCRdb called the 5' RACE reads again in MiXCR, with one record for every CDR3 protein. This sample has 470,000 or so distinct CDR3 sequences, with roughly 25% found just once. Sequences were obtained from PBMCs or a T cell subset sorted from them (not recorded which). The receptors come from an adult woman who had mild COVID-19 (a few samples of this study predate the infection). Cell type and time point are not known.

The sample holds a few counts of this clonotype. The chain couples TRBV7-3 to TRBJ1-1; D perhaps matches TRBD1 (5 bases). V shed 4 bases and J shed 7 bases, with 19 bases lying between them. The CDR3 contains 15 residues. Germline assignment: CDR1 SGHTA and CDR2 FQGTGA. This chain's CDR3 is CASSSIRVYGFEAFF. CDR3 nucleotides: TGTGCCAGCAGCTCCATCAGGGTTTACGGGTTTGAAGCTTTCTTT.

This clonotype was recorded a few times. The chain carries TRBV27 and TRBJ2-1; D perhaps matches TRBD1 (5 bases). Germline V gene sequence: CDR1 MNHEY, CDR2 SMNVEV (reference sequence). Trimming shortened V by 6 bases and J by 0 bases, and 9 bases separated the two germline ends. The CDR3 is made up of 14 amino acids. CDR3 residues: CASRLRGSYNEQFF. In DNA, the CDR3 is TGTGCCAGCAGACTTAGGGGCTCCTACAATGAGCAGTTCTTC.

This clonotype turned up a few times. The chain combines TRBV5-1 with TRBJ2-7; possibly TRBD1 for D (6 bases). Trimming took 1 base from V and 5 from J, leaving 19 bases between them. The germline V gene encodes CDR1 SGHRS and CDR2 YFSETQ. The CDR3 covers 16 residues. The CDR3 DNA is TGCGCCAGCAGCTTGCAGGGACACTCACCATCCGACGAGCAGTACTTC. Translating it yields CASSLQGHSPSDEQYF. Full variable domain (outside the CDR3, taken from reference TRBV5-1 and TRBJ2-7): KAGVTQTPRYLIKTRGQQVTLSCSPISGHRSVSWYQQTPGQGLQFLFEYFSETQRNKGNFPGRFSGRQFSNSRSEMNVSTLELGDSALYLCASSLQGHSPSDEQYFGPGTRLTVT.

This sequence joins TRBV24-1 and TRBJ2-7; TRBD1 might be the D (5 bases). V lost 4 bases and J 8 bases, leaving 20 bases between the germline ends. This CDR3 is built from 15 residues. Looked up from germline, CDR1 is KGHDR and CDR2 is SFDVKD. In DNA form, the CDR3 reads TGTGCCACCAGTGACGACGACAGATTCCGGGCACAGCAGTACTTC. Translating gives CATSDDDRFRAQQYF.

The chain is built from TRBV7-7 and TRBJ1-1; no clear D gene. CDR3 length: 13 residues. CDR1 and CDR2 from the germline V gene are SSHAT and FNYEAQ (reference sequence). Trimming took off 5 bases at V and 0 bases at J, with 7 bases between the two ends. Here the CDR3 DNA reads TGTGCCAGCAGCCCGAACATGAACACTGAAGCTTTCTTT. It encodes CASSPNMNTEAFF.

Only a few counts were recorded for this clonotype. J is TRBJ1-1 and V is TRBV9; TRBD1 matches 8 bases. The CDR3 length is 16 residues. The germline V gene has CDR1 SGDLS and CDR2 YYNGEE. Trimming took 3 bases from V and 5 from J; bases not matched to a gene: 12. CDR3 loop: CASSAGQVSVGTEAFF. CDR3 bases: TGTGCCAGCAGCGCGGGACAGGTATCAGTCGGAACTGAAGCTTTCTTT.

This chain uses TRBV18 with TRBJ1-5, with TRBD1 as a possible D gene (5 bases). This CDR3 contains 14 residues. V shed 4 bases and J shed 4 bases, with 11 bases lying between them. CDR1 KGHSH and CDR2 LQKENI come from the germline V gene. The CDR3 coding sequence is TGTGCCAGCTCACAGGCAGGGTGGAATCAGCCCCAGCATTTT. It translates to CASSQAGWNQPQHF. The complete variable domain, with remaining parts taken from reference TRBV18 and TRBJ1-5, reads NAGVMQNPRHLVRRRGQEARLRCSPMKGHSHVYWYRQLPEEGLKFMVYLQKENIIDESGMPKERFSAEFPKEGPSILRIQQVVRGDSAAYFCASSQAGWNQPQHFGDGTRLSIL.

The CDR3 here is CASSYSGTVNSPLHF. The DNA of the CDR3 is TGTGCCAGCAGTTACTCGGGGACAGTGAATTCACCCCTCCACTTT. V is TRBV6-5 and J is TRBJ1-6; 7 bases map to TRBD1. The CDR3 covers 15 residues. Per the germline V gene, CDR1 is MNHEY and CDR2 is SVGAGI. The ends lost 0 bases at V and 7 bases at J; junction bases unmatched: 3.

The chain joins TRBV20-1 to TRBJ2-5, with a tentative D call TRBD2 (6 bases). The V gene lost 6 bases and the J gene lost 0 bases, with 17 bases spanning the gap. There are 15 residues in the CDR3. Germline V gene lookup returns CDR1 DFQATT and CDR2 SNEGSKA (reference sequence). The CDR3 nucleotides are TGCAGTGCCGGACCGGGAGTTAGTTACCAAGAGACCCAGTACTTC. Amino acids: CSAGPGVSYQETQYF.

This clonotype was counted a few times. The chain uses TRBV2 and TRBJ2-7, with D possibly TRBD2 on 5 matching bases. The germline V gene has CDR1 SNHLY and CDR2 FYNNEI. V dropped 6 bases and J dropped 3 bases, with 12 bases sitting between them. This CDR3 has 13 residues. CDR3 sequence reads: CASRGRRNYEQYF. CDR3 DNA sequence: TGTGCCAGCAGAGGACGGAGGAACTACGAGCAGTACTTC.

The DNA of the CDR3 is TGTGCCAGCAGTGTTGGGACAGGGGACATGAACACTGAAGCTTTCTTT. Protein sequence: CASSVGTGDMNTEAFF. The V call is TRBV6-1, the J call TRBJ1-1; 10 bases are a match to TRBD1. This CDR3 is 16 amino acids long. The germline CDR1 and CDR2 sequences are MNHNS and SASEGT. The V and J ends lost 4 bases and 0 bases, in that order; junction bases with no gene match: 5.

The chain recombines TRBV16 with TRBJ2-7; no definite D call. Trimming took off 3 bases at V and 0 bases at J, with 12 bases between the two ends. CDR1 and CDR2 from the germline V gene are KGHSY and FQNENV. The CDR3 is 15 amino acids. In DNA form, the CDR3 reads TGTGCCAGCAGCCACGCCAGCGTCTTCTCCTACGAGCAGTACTTC. Its protein is CASSHASVFSYEQYF.

The chain is built from TRBV7-8 and TRBJ1-1, with TRBD1 as a possible D gene (5 bases). Germline V gives CDR1 SGHVS, CDR2 FQNEAQ. Trimming pared 4 bases from V and 5 bases from J, leaving 14 bases between. This CDR3 has 14 amino acids. For the CDR3, the DNA is TGTGCCAGCAGCTCAACGGAGGGGTGGACTGAAGCTTTCTTT. Translating gives CASSSTEGWTEAFF.

This clonotype was seen a few times. In DNA form, the CDR3 reads TGTGCCAGCAGTCAGGGGGCAGCTAACTATGGCTACACCTTC. It specifies CASSQGAANYGYTF. The rearrangement links TRBV3-1 to TRBJ1-2; 8 nucleotides agree with TRBD1. CDR1 is LGHDT, CDR2 YNNKEL, per germline (reference sequence). J was trimmed by 0 bases and V by 6 bases; bases with no gene match: 3. The CDR3 covers 14 residues.

A few counts support this clonotype. The rearrangement uses TRBV12-3 or TRBV12-4 and TRBJ1-2; D is possibly TRBD1 (6 bases). The germline V and J ends were trimmed by 4 bases and 8 bases, with 11 bases remaining between them. CDR3 size: 12 residues. The CDR3 DNA reads as TGTGCCAGCAGTTCGGGGGCGCGGGGCTACACCTTC. This gives the protein CASSSGARGYTF.

The chain recombines TRBV9 with TRBJ1-6; 8 bases match TRBD1. CDR1 is SGDLS, CDR2 YYNGEE, per germline. The CDR3 loop spans 15 amino acids. With V trimmed by 6 bases and J by 7 bases, 9 bases remained unmatched. The CDR3 spells CASTPGDRLNSPLHF. DNA for the CDR3: TGTGCCAGCACCCCAGGGGACAGGCTGAATTCACCCCTCCACTTT.

This chain links TRBV6-2 or TRBV6-3 with TRBJ2-7; D might be TRBD1 or TRBD2, each matching 6 bases. The germline gives CDR1 MNHEY, CDR2 SVGEGT. CDR3 length equals 15 residues. V was trimmed by 6 bases and J by 0 bases, leaving 15 bases between them. CDR3 nucleotide sequence: TGTGCCAGCAGAGTTACAGGGACTGGCTCCTACGAGCAGTACTTC. It translates to CASRVTGTGSYEQYF.

This chain uses TRBV12-3 or TRBV12-4 with TRBJ2-2; the D gene is possibly TRBD2 (5 bases). This CDR3 contains 15 residues. Deletions cut 4 bases from V and 6 bases from J, with 15 bases between. The DNA for the CDR3 is TGTGCCAGCAGTTCTACTGGACTGAGGTCCGGGGAGCTGTTTTTT. Translation gives CASSSTGLRSGELFF.

This clonotype was counted once. V gene TRBV12-3 or TRBV12-4 combines with J gene TRBJ2-6; D not resolved. The CDR3 contains 21 residues. V lost 6 bases to trimming and J lost 3 bases, with 30 bases between them. CDR3 sequence (DNA): TGTGCCAGCAGACCTCAACTACAGAACCCTATACTCAGATTTGGGGCCAACGTCCTGACTTTC. It codes for CASRPQLQNPILRFGANVLTF.

The chain couples TRBV20-1 to TRBJ2-3; 9 bases fit TRBD1. Germline CDR1 and CDR2: DFQATT and SNEGSKA (reference sequence). Unmatched junction bases numbered 5, after V lost 6 bases and J lost 4 bases. The CDR3 runs to 13 residues. The CDR3: CSAVGQGPDTQYF. In DNA, the CDR3 is TGCAGTGCCGTGGGACAGGGCCCAGATACGCAGTATTTT.

This clonotype was detected a few times. Here the CDR3 reads CSARDFPYGYTF. The CDR3 nucleotides are TGCAGTGCTAGAGATTTTCCGTATGGCTACACCTTC. This rearrangement joins TRBV20-1 to TRBJ1-2; D is ambiguous. CDR1 is DFQATT and CDR2 is SNEGSKA in the germline V gene (reference sequence). The CDR3 loop spans 12 amino acids. Trimming took off 0 bases at V and 5 bases at J, with 7 bases between the two ends.

This rearrangement joins TRBV12-3 or TRBV12-4 to TRBJ2-1; D gene uncertain. The CDR3 has 11 residues. Trimming left V 8 bases short and J 3 bases short, with 5 bases between. In DNA form, the CDR3 reads TGTGCCAGCGGGGACTACAATGAGCAGTTCTTC. Its protein product is CASGDYNEQFF.